This TCR beta chain was sequenced for a study of shared clonotypes between healthy human individuals. Study-wide context: Each donor's CD4 naive and CD4 memory cells filled three plates apiece, CD8 naive two, and CD8 memory one.

Deep-level settings were used for running the assay. The DNA input per sorted-subset replicate PCR was roughly 210 ng, corresponding to some 30,000 T cell genomes. Here immunoSEQ multiplex PCR was the method, and the copy in TCRdb shows in-frame clones only, minus some. The table shows 330,000 or so clones, with less than 75% occurring only once. This clone has just a few counts. Germline lookup yields CDR1 LGHNT and CDR2 FRNRAP. The CDR3 totals 12 residues. Trimming took 0 bases from V and 5 from J, leaving 3 bases between them. The clonotype comes from a man aged 30-40 years in good health. Sequenced material: memory CD4+ T cells sorted from blood. This sample's subset: CD45RA-negative fraction. The rearrangement uses TRBV12-5 and TRBJ2-3; no clear D gene. The CDR3 coding sequence is TGTGCTAGTGGTTTGGTAGAAGATACGCAGTATTTT. Protein product: CASGLVEDTQYF.